This T cell receptor beta chain was profiled in a study of shared clonotypes between healthy human individuals. This CDR3 is 14 amino acids long. The V gene's germline CDR1 is LGHNA and CDR2 YSLEER. V lost 0 bases and J 1 base, leaving 7 bases between the germline ends. As to this clone: Other DNA sequences in this sample translate to the same CDR3.

Naive-designated CD8 cells lacked CD45RO, were positively enriched for CCR7, and omitted terminally differentiated effector memory CD45RA+ cells. Some clones are missing from TCRdb's copy, which holds only in-frame ones; the method was immunoSEQ multiplex PCR. The sample yields around 700,000 clones, about 92% seen once. This chain links TRBV4-3 with TRBJ2-7; D may be TRBD1 (6 bases). The sequence was obtained from a man younger than 45 in good health. Input material: naive CD8+ T cells sorted from blood. The CDR3 DNA follows: TGCGCCAGCAGCCAAGACAGGGGTTCCTACGAGCAGTACTTC. It encodes CASSQDRGSYEQYF.